The present entry profiles one TCR beta chain with its context. This CDR3 has 12 residues. The V gene lost 2 bases and the J gene lost 8 bases, with 7 bases spanning the gap. From germline, CDR1 is SNHLY and CDR2 FYNNEI. Assay runs were performed at deep level. Genomic DNA from each subset was divided evenly over several immunoSEQ plates. Sequencing was performed with immunoSEQ multiplex PCR; in TCRdb, only in-frame clones are kept and a portion is missing. Altogether around 600,000 clones are present, approximately 97% being singletons, with the ten largest covering less than 0.065%. The data stem from a study of shared clonotypes between healthy human individuals. Study-wide context: A donor's plate count was three for CD4 naive and three for CD4 memory; CD8 naive had two and CD8 memory one.

This clonotype was sampled from a woman in her thirties in good health. The sequenced sample was naive CD4+ T cells sorted from blood. Subset meaning: CD45RA+ positively selected. The V call is TRBV2, the J call TRBJ2-1; no reliable D call. Here the CDR3 DNA reads TGTGCCAGCAGTGAACTCTTCTATGAGCAGTTCTTC. Its protein product is CASSELFYEQFF.